Below, one TCR beta chain is given with its context. This sample stems from a study of CD8+CD57+ T cells in acquired aplastic anemia. Whole-study context: On average, sorted CD4+ and CD8+ cells gave about 3.1 ug of DNA.

For CDR3 and TCR beta VDJ profiling, genomic DNA was the template used. TCRdb ran MiXCR on the reads and lists one entry per CDR3 protein. The profile shows some 170,000 distinct CDR3 sequences, around 48% of them singletons. Previously, flow cytometry had revealed CD8+CD57+ cell expansion in the patients chosen for sequencing. The sample consisted of sorted CD4+, CD8+, or CD8+CD57+ T cells (not recorded which) from PBMCs. The clonotype was recovered from a human donor with aplastic anemia.

The CDR3, as DNA: TGTGCCAGCAGTTCCCTTGCCTCCAGCTACGAGCAGTACTTC. Amino acids: CASSSLASSYEQYF. The V and J genes are TRBV2 and TRBJ2-7; no clear D. Trimming stripped 5 bases from V and 3 bases from J, with 14 bases between. In germline, CDR1 is SNHLY, CDR2 FYNNEI. This CDR3 is 14 amino acids long.